The 8 T cell receptor beta chains reported below all come from one sample, sequenced in a study of OX40 agonist ivuxolimab in advanced cancers. Sequenced by immunoSEQ multiplex PCR; TCRdb stores in-frame clones only, minus some. The sample yields 50,000 or so clones, less than 85% seen once. Sequencing was performed on CD4+ or CD8+ T cells sorted from blood, taken in a trial of the OX40 agonist ivuxolimab. The receptors derive from an adult with an advanced solid tumor such as melanoma, head and neck, liver or kidney cancer.

A single count supports this clone. The chain carries TRBV30 and TRBJ1-6; D gene unclear. Deletions cut 3 bases from V and 8 bases from J, with 11 bases between. There are 13 residues in the CDR3. Germline V CDR1 and CDR2: GTSNPN, SVGIG (reference sequence). Here the CDR3 reads CAWRDLWDSPLHF. The CDR3 coding sequence is TGTGCCTGGAGGGACCTATGGGATTCACCCCTCCACTTT.

The V gene is TRBV2, the J gene TRBJ2-5; the match to TRBD2 covers 9 bases. The J segment lost 5 bases and the V segment lost 5 bases, leaving 9 bases of the junction unmatched. The CDR3 sequence is 15 residues long. CDR1 is SNHLY, CDR2 FYNNEI, per germline. The DNA of the CDR3 is TGTGCCAGCAGTCTAAAACGGACTAGCGCGGAGACCCAGTACTTC. Protein: CASSLKRTSAETQYF.

The chain combines TRBV6-5 with TRBJ2-7, with no clear D. Looked up from germline, CDR1 is MNHEY and CDR2 is SVGAGI. Trimming left V 2 bases short and J 5 bases short, with 10 bases between. The CDR3 contains 13 residues. CDR3 amino acids: CASSYPPGNEQYF. CDR3 in DNA: TGTGCCAGCAGTTACCCCCCCGGTAACGAGCAGTACTTC.

The chain links TRBV30 to TRBJ1-6, with 11 nucleotides matching TRBD1. The CDR3 length is 18 residues. After removal of 1 base from V and 5 bases from J, the junction contained 10 bases not matched to a gene. Germline values: CDR1 GTSNPN, CDR2 SVGIG (reference sequence). CDR3 sequence: CAWSADRGRSGHNSPLHF. The CDR3 DNA reads TGTGCCTGGAGTGCGGACAGGGGGCGATCGGGCCATAATTCACCCCTCCACTTT.

This chain uses TRBV29-1 with TRBJ2-7, with TRBD1 as a possible D gene (6 bases). Germline V CDR1 and CDR2: SQVTM, ANQGSEA. V lost 4 bases and J lost 3, with 16 bases in between. The CDR3 consists of 14 residues. In nucleotides, the CDR3 is TGCAGCGTTGCTCCCAGGGGATCCGGCTACGAGCAGTACTTC. It specifies CSVAPRGSGYEQYF.

CDR3 in amino acids: CASSETRDRRFNQPQHF. CDR3 coding DNA: TGTGCCAGCAGTGAAACCCGGGACAGAAGGTTCAATCAGCCCCAGCATTTT. The chain carries TRBV6-1 and TRBJ1-5, with 7 bases lining up with TRBD1. Germline CDR1 is MNHNS and CDR2 is SASEGT. The CDR3 has 17 amino acids. The ends lost 2 bases at V and 3 bases at J; junction bases unmatched: 10.

The chain employs TRBV28 and TRBJ2-7; 7 bases match TRBD1. The ends lost 3 bases at V and 3 bases at J; junction bases unmatched: 5. The CDR3 sequence is 14 residues long. Germline values: CDR1 MDHEN, CDR2 SYDVKM. The chain's CDR3 is CASSLPGQLYEQYF. The CDR3 DNA is TGTGCCAGCAGTTTGCCGGGACAGCTCTACGAGCAGTACTTC.

The chain uses TRBV30 and TRBJ1-2; the match to TRBD1 covers 11 bases. The CDR3 length is 15 residues. After removal of 0 bases from V and 7 bases from J, the junction contained 7 bases not matched to a gene. Germline CDR1 is GTSNPN and CDR2 is SVGIG (reference sequence). CDR3 nucleotides: TGTGCCTGGAGTGTAAGGCGGACAGGGGGCTTTGGCTACACCTTC. The encoded protein is CAWSVRRTGGFGYTF. The full variable domain, in which reference TRBV30 and TRBJ1-2 provide the parts outside the CDR3, is SQTIHQWPATLVQPVGSPLSLECTVEGTSNPNLYWYRQAAGRGLQLLFYSVGIGQISSEVPQNLSASRPQDRQFILSSKKLLLSDSGFYLCAWSVRRTGGFGYTFGSGTRLTVV.